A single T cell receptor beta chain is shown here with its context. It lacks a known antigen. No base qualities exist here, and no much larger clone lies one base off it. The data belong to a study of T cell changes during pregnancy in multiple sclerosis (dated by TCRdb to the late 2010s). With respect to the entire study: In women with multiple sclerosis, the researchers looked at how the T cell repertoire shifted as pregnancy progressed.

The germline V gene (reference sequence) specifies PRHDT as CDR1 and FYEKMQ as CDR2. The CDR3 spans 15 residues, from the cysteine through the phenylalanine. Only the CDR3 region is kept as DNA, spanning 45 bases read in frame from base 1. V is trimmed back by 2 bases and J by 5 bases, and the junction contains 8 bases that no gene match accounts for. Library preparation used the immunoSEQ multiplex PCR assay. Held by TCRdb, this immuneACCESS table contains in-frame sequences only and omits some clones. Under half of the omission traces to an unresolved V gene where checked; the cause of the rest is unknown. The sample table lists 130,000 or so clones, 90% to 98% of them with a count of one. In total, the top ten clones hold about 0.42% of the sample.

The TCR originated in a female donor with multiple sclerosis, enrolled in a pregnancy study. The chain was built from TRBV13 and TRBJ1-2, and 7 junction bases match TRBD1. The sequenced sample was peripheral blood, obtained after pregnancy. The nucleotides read TGTGCCAGCAGCTTATCGACAGGGAGGCCTTATGGCTACACCTTC. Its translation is CASSLSTGRPYGYTF.